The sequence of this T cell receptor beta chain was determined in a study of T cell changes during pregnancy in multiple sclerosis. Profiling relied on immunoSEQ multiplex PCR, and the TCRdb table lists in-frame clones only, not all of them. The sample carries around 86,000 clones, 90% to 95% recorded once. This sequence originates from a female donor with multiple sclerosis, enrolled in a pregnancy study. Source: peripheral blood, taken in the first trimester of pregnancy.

CDR3 residues: CASSQGGGIYNEQFF. The CDR3 region has the DNA TGTGCCAGCAGCCAAGGCGGGGGGATCTACAATGAGCAGTTCTTC. The chain employs TRBV14 and TRBJ2-1, with 8 bases fitting TRBD2. V dropped 1 base and J dropped 3; count of bases not matched to a gene: 2. Per germline, CDR1 SGHDN and CDR2 FVKESK. This CDR3 is built from 15 residues.